The 9 T cell receptor beta chains below were found in one sample sequenced in a study of Ad26.COV2.S vaccination and SARS-CoV-2 variants. Described treatment: some 20 received Ad26.COV2.S at low or high dose, single or two shots; roughly five received placebo; per-sample allocation not given. The samples were gathered on day 63 after the first injection of vaccine or placebo. This table comes from immunoSEQ multiplex PCR, and its TCRdb copy is limited to in-frame clones, with some not included. There are roughly 330,000 clones in the sample; roughly 90% occur only once, and 5.5% lies in the top ten. The sequencing here drew on peripheral blood, taken in a trial of Ad26.COV2.S vaccine versus placebo. Receptor source: a person aged 18-60 years who received the Ad26.COV2.S COVID-19 vaccine or a placebo.

The genes are TRBV4-3 and TRBJ2-7; D is unclear. Germline V gene lookup returns CDR1 LGHNA and CDR2 YSLEER. This CDR3 spans 14 amino acids. Trimming stripped 0 bases from V and 2 bases from J, with 8 bases between. CDR3 protein: CASSQEAFTYEQYV. CDR3 in DNA: TGCGCCAGCAGCCAAGAAGCATTTACCTACGAGCAGTACGTC.

The V and J genes are TRBV7-9 and TRBJ2-3; D is unresolved. The germline gives CDR1 SEHNR, CDR2 FQNEAQ (reference sequence). V was trimmed by 1 base and J by 6 bases, leaving 5 bases between them. This CDR3 is 12 amino acids long. Here the CDR3 reads CASSLEVDTQYF. The DNA of the CDR3 is TGTGCCAGCAGCTTAGAGGTGGATACGCAGTATTTT.

J is TRBJ2-3 and V is TRBV3-1 (or the pseudogene TRBV3-2), with D perhaps matching TRBD2 (5 bases). The germline gives CDR1 LGHDT, CDR2 YNNKEL (reference sequence). V was clipped by 0 bases and J by 4 bases, with 8 bases between them. The CDR3 runs 14 residues. DNA of the CDR3: TGTGCCAGCAGCCAAGACGGAGGTTCAGATACGCAGTATTTT. Encoded protein: CASSQDGGSDTQYF.

The chain couples TRBV6-2 or TRBV6-3 to TRBJ1-2; D uncertain. The CDR3 contains 13 residues. V was pared by 3 bases and J by 8 bases, with 13 bases between. Germline CDR1 MNHEY, CDR2 SVGEGT. CDR3 nucleotides: TGTGCCAGCAGTTATCAAGGGTTTGTCGGCTACACCTTC. This encodes CASSYQGFVGYTF.

V is TRBV18 and J is TRBJ1-2, with D perhaps matching TRBD1 (6 bases). This CDR3 is 14 amino acids long. From germline, CDR1 is KGHSH and CDR2 LQKENI. The ends were cut back, 3 bases at V and 2 bases at J, with 10 bases in the middle. CDR3 nucleotide sequence: TGTGCCAGCTCACCCCTGGACAGAAACTATGGCTACACCTTC. Translation: CASSPLDRNYGYTF.

The chain combines TRBV5-1 with TRBJ2-5, with a possible D match to TRBD1 (8 bases). Trimming removed 4 bases at V and 4 bases at J, with 14 bases between. CDR3 length: 14 residues. From germline, CDR1 is SGHRS and CDR2 YFSETQ. This CDR3 reads CASSPTGEGETQYF. CDR3 in DNA: TGCGCCAGCAGCCCGACAGGGGAGGGAGAGACCCAGTACTTC.

The chain uses TRBV7-9 and TRBJ1-2; D uncertain. The germline gives CDR1 SEHNR, CDR2 FQNEAQ (reference sequence). The CDR3 length is 14 residues. V was cut by 8 bases and J by 5 bases, with 18 bases left in between. CDR3 protein: CASSQASSSYGYTF. DNA of the CDR3: TGTGCCAGCTCCCAAGCTAGCAGTTCGTATGGCTACACCTTC.

Here the CDR3 DNA reads TGTGCCAGCAGCTTGACAGGACAGGGCCAAGAGACCCAGTACTTC. Amino acid sequence: CASSLTGQGQETQYF. This chain links TRBV11-3 with TRBJ2-5, with TRBD1 matching over 8 bases. The V and J ends lost 3 bases and 1 base, in that order; junction bases with no gene match: 4. CDR1 is SGHNT and CDR2 is YENEEA in the germline V gene. The CDR3 is made up of 15 amino acids.

This chain's CDR3 is CASSYGGAGGTDTQYF. The DNA for the CDR3 is TGTGCCAGCAGTTACGGTGGGGCTGGGGGCACAGATACGCAGTATTTT. The V gene is TRBV6-2 or TRBV6-3, the J gene TRBJ2-3; D may be TRBD1 (5 bases). This CDR3 region has 16 residues. Germline lookup yields CDR1 MNHEY and CDR2 SVGEGT. Deletions cut 2 bases from V and 1 base from J, with 13 bases between.